The 29 T cell receptor beta chains presented below share a single source sample, sequenced in a study of T cell responses to AZD1222 COVID-19 vaccine (dated by TCRdb to 2020 to 2023). The sample's time point, from its label and the paper: about 28 days (+/-7) after the second vaccine dose. Libraries came from the immunoSEQ multiplex PCR assay. TCRdb took this table from immuneACCESS and kept in-frame rearrangements with V and J called. Such tables lack part of the clones; where checked against another copy, unresolved V genes explain under half of the gap, and the rest is unexplained. The sample profile shows 150,000 to 190,000 clones; approximately 90% of them were found once. Jointly, the top ten make up roughly 1.6% of the sample. The source material was peripheral blood, sampled 28 days after the second AZD1222 dose. Receptors originate from an adult who received the AZD1222 COVID-19 vaccine.

The chain links TRBV5-1 to TRBJ1-2; TRBD1 matches 11 bases. CDR3 size: 16 residues. V shed 4 bases, J shed 5 bases, and the junction held 10 bases outside the gene matches. CDR1 and CDR2 from the germline V gene are SGHRS and YFSETQ. The CDR3: CASSPSGTGGWYGYTF. The DNA for the CDR3 is TGCGCCAGCAGCCCGAGCGGGACAGGGGGTTGGTATGGCTACACCTTC.

The chain combines TRBV6-2 or TRBV6-3 with TRBJ2-7; 10 bases match TRBD2. The CDR3 sequence is 16 residues long. Trimming removed 5 bases from V and 6 bases from J; junction bases left unmatched: 13. Germline lookup yields CDR1 MNHEY and CDR2 SVGEGT. CDR3 nucleotide sequence: TGTGCCAGCAGTAATGACCAAACTAGCGGGAAAGGCGAGCAGTACTTC. Amino acids: CASSNDQTSGKGEQYF.

This chain joins TRBV3-1 (or the pseudogene TRBV3-2) and TRBJ2-7; D gene ambiguous. The CDR3 sequence is 14 residues long. Germline CDR1 LGHDT, CDR2 YNNKEL (reference sequence). The V gene lost 2 bases and the J gene lost 2 bases, with 10 bases spanning the gap. CDR3 sequence reads: CASSQRKPPYEQYF. As DNA, the CDR3 is TGTGCCAGCAGCCAAAGGAAACCTCCCTACGAGCAGTACTTC.

V gene TRBV19 combines with J gene TRBJ1-1; 8 nucleotides align to TRBD1. CDR3 length equals 13 residues. From germline, CDR1 is LNHDA and CDR2 SQIVND (reference sequence). The junction had 4 bases not matched to a gene; V was cut back by 1 base and J by 9 bases. The CDR3 bases are TGTGCCAGTAGTATAGCGGTCAGGGGGCAAGCTTTCTTT. Translated: CASSIAVRGQAFF. The entire variable domain, with the rest obtained from reference TRBV19 and TRBJ1-1, is as follows: DGGITQSPKYLFRKEGQNVTLSCEQNLNHDAMYWYRQDPGQGLRLIYYSQIVNDFQKGDIAEGYSVSREKKESFPLTVTSAQKNPTAFYLCASSIAVRGQAFFGQGTRLTVV.

The chain combines TRBV11-2 with TRBJ1-2; tentatively, D is TRBD1 (5 bases). There are 13 residues in the CDR3. V lost 6 bases and J 0 bases, leaving 8 bases between the germline ends. Germline V lookup: CDR1 SGHAT, CDR2 FQNNGV. The CDR3 is CASRTASNYGYTF. The CDR3 DNA reads as TGTGCCAGCAGGACAGCCTCTAACTATGGCTACACCTTC. The whole variable domain, filled in from reference TRBV11-2 and TRBJ1-2, reads EAGVAQSPRYKIIEKRQSVAFWCNPISGHATLYWYQQILGQGPKLLIQFQNNGVVDDSQLPKDRFSAERLKGVDSTLKIQPAKLEDSAVYLCASRTASNYGYTFGSGTRLTVV.

V is TRBV15 and J is TRBJ1-4; D is unresolved. Germline loops: CDR1 LNHNV, CDR2 YYDKDF (reference sequence). The V and J ends lost 0 bases and 8 bases respectively, with 10 bases between them. This CDR3 has 14 residues. CDR3 region: CATSRDRVREKLFF. The CDR3 nucleotides are TGTGCCACCAGCAGAGACAGAGTTCGGGAAAAACTGTTTTTT.

The rearrangement links TRBV28 to TRBJ2-1; D ambiguous. Trimming took off 0 bases at V and 5 bases at J, with 14 bases between the two ends. CDR1 is MDHEN and CDR2 is SYDVKM in the germline V gene. The length of the CDR3 is 16 residues. CDR3 sequence reads: CASSLWAATPDNEQFF. In DNA form, the CDR3 reads TGTGCCAGCAGTTTATGGGCGGCTACCCCTGACAATGAGCAGTTCTTC.

This chain links TRBV24-1 with TRBJ2-1; D remains ambiguous. This CDR3 contains 11 residues. The V gene's germline CDR1 is KGHDR and CDR2 SFDVKD. V was pared by 5 bases and J by 5 bases, with 3 bases between. The CDR3 loop is CATSGNNEQFF. The CDR3 region has the DNA TGTGCCACCAGTGGCAACAATGAGCAGTTCTTC.

The chain recombines TRBV7-2 with TRBJ1-2; 7 bases agree with TRBD1. J was trimmed by 4 bases and V by 5 bases; bases with no gene match: 7. Germline loops: CDR1 SGHTA, CDR2 FQGNSA. The length of the CDR3 is 14 residues. The CDR3 is CASSAQGQVYGYTF. CDR3 DNA: TGTGCCAGCAGCGCACAAGGACAGGTCTATGGCTACACCTTC.

The chain joins TRBV27 to TRBJ1-1; a weak D match, TRBD1 (6 bases). Trimming left V 5 bases short and J 1 base short, with 11 bases between. Germline V lookup: CDR1 MNHEY, CDR2 SMNVEV (reference sequence). The CDR3 totals 14 residues. CDR3: CASSTMTGNTEAFF. The CDR3 nucleotides read TGTGCCAGCAGTACCATGACAGGGAACACTGAAGCTTTCTTT.

A note on this clone: Other DNA sequences within the sample encode an identical CDR3. The rearrangement joins TRBV19 to TRBJ1-2, with 7 bases that match TRBD1. The CDR3 is 12 amino acids. CDR1 and CDR2 (germline): LNHDA, SQIVND (reference sequence). Trimming cost V 6 bases and J 4 bases; bases outside gene matches: 2. In DNA, the CDR3 is TGTGCCAGTAGAGGGACAGCCTATGGCTACACCTTC. Amino acid sequence: CASRGTAYGYTF.

The chain joins TRBV4-2 to TRBJ2-1; 7 bases fit TRBD2. The CDR3 consists of 16 residues. V shed 3 bases, J shed 2 bases, and the junction held 7 bases outside the gene matches. CDR1 is LGHNA and CDR2 is YNFKEQ in the germline V gene. CDR3 in amino acids: CASSHPGRETYNEQFF. The DNA for the CDR3 is TGTGCCAGCAGCCACCCCGGGCGGGAGACCTACAATGAGCAGTTCTTC.

The gene calls are TRBV6-4 and TRBJ2-1; the D gene could be TRBD1 or TRBD2 (5 bases each). The CDR3 contains 16 residues. Trimming pared 6 bases from V and 3 bases from J, leaving 18 bases between. The germline gives CDR1 MRHNA, CDR2 SNTAGT. For the CDR3, the DNA is TGTGCCAGCAGGTACGGGGCGGCAGGCGGCTACAATGAGCAGTTCTTC. Translating it yields CASRYGAAGGYNEQFF.

V gene TRBV12-3 or TRBV12-4 combines with J gene TRBJ1-1; the D gene is possibly TRBD1 (5 bases). V was cut by 2 bases and J by 6 bases, with 10 bases left in between. The CDR3 consists of 13 residues. The CDR3 region has the DNA TGTGCCAGCAGTTTACAGGGAGGCGCTGAAGCTTTCTTT. It translates to CASSLQGGAEAFF.

The V and J genes are TRBV5-1 and TRBJ2-1; 9 bases agree with TRBD1. This CDR3 region has 16 residues. Trimming removed 7 bases from V and 4 bases from J; junction bases left unmatched: 12. Germline CDR1 and CDR2: SGHRS and YFSETQ. In nucleotides, the CDR3 is TGCGCCAGCCAGTTCCAAGGGACAGGGACTTACAATGAGCAGTTCTTC. Amino acids: CASQFQGTGTYNEQFF.

This clone was picked up a small number of times. The CDR3 nucleotides read TGTGCCAGCAGCTTGGTGACGGGCCAGCGGGCTTTCTTT. Translating gives CASSLVTGQRAFF. This chain joins TRBV5-5 and TRBJ1-1; no reliable D call. The CDR3 has 13 residues. CDR1 is SGHKS, CDR2 YYEKEE, per germline (reference sequence). The V end was cut by 0 bases, the J end by 11 bases, with 14 bases between.

The V call is TRBV4-1, the J call TRBJ2-3; TRBD2 matches at 9 bases. V lost 0 bases and J lost 4; bases outside the gene matches: 8. The CDR3 extends over 17 amino acids. CDR1 MGHRA and CDR2 YSYEKL come from the germline V gene. The CDR3 is CASSQERGGRGPDTQYF. The CDR3, as DNA: TGCGCCAGCAGCCAAGAGCGCGGCGGGAGGGGACCAGATACGCAGTATTTT.

The rearrangement links TRBV6-5 to TRBJ2-3; 7 positions agree with TRBD2. CDR1 and CDR2 from the germline V gene are MNHEY and SVGAGI. There are 13 residues in the CDR3. The V gene end was trimmed by 7 bases and the J gene end by 3 bases; junction bases not matched to a gene: 4. The CDR3 loop is CASTGGTTDTQYF. The CDR3 DNA reads TGTGCCAGCACGGGGGGAACGACAGATACGCAGTATTTT.

The chain employs TRBV10-1 and TRBJ1-1; 9 bases agree with TRBD1. The germline V gene has CDR1 WNHNN and CDR2 SYGVQD (reference sequence). V was clipped by 6 bases and J by 7 bases; unmatched bases: 6. This CDR3 spans 13 amino acids. CDR3 sequence reads: CASRGQGTREAFF. In nucleotides, the CDR3 is TGCGCCAGCAGAGGACAGGGGACACGTGAAGCTTTCTTT.

The V gene is TRBV3-1 (or the pseudogene TRBV3-2), the J gene TRBJ2-1; 10 bases align to TRBD2. The J segment lost 8 bases and the V segment lost 1 base, leaving 8 bases of the junction unmatched. Germline CDR1 and CDR2: LGHDT and YNNKEL (reference sequence). The CDR3 runs to 16 residues. The CDR3 sequence: CASSQVSLAGAHEQFF. The DNA of the CDR3 is TGTGCCAGCAGCCAAGTTAGTCTAGCGGGAGCGCATGAGCAGTTCTTC.

The J gene is TRBJ2-7, the V gene TRBV4-1; D not certain. This CDR3 has 17 residues. The germline V gene has CDR1 MGHRA and CDR2 YSYEKL. V shed 1 base and J shed 5 bases, with 21 bases lying between them. The CDR3: CASSQVPSSTSPNEQYF. The CDR3 nucleotides read TGCGCCAGCAGCCAAGTCCCGTCGTCGACCTCCCCCAACGAGCAGTACTTC.

The rearrangement links TRBV6-5 to TRBJ1-1; D is unresolved. Between the trimmed V and J ends, which lost 7 bases and 0 bases, there was a span of 12 bases. Germline CDR1 MNHEY, CDR2 SVGAGI. This CDR3 has 14 residues. DNA for the CDR3: TGTGCCAGCAACAGCAGGAATTTGAACACTGAAGCTTTCTTT. Translation gives CASNSRNLNTEAFF.

The chain couples TRBV3-1 (or the pseudogene TRBV3-2) to TRBJ2-1, with 10 positions matching TRBD2. With 5 bases clipped from V and 8 bases from J, the junction kept 12 bases outside the gene matches. From germline, CDR1 is LGHDT and CDR2 YNNKEL (reference sequence). The CDR3 is 16 residues long. CDR3 nucleotides: TGTGCCAGCAGCACCCCACAGCGGGGGGGCGTGGATGAGCAGTTCTTC. Protein: CASSTPQRGGVDEQFF.

This chain uses TRBV3-1 (or the pseudogene TRBV3-2) with TRBJ2-7; D gene uncertain. The length of the CDR3 is 15 residues. From germline, CDR1 is LGHDT and CDR2 YNNKEL (reference sequence). The V gene lost 1 base and the J gene lost 0 bases, with 10 bases spanning the gap. In DNA, the CDR3 is TGTGCCAGCAGCCAAGTGGTAGGTGGCTCCTACGAGCAGTACTTC. Translated, it gives CASSQVVGGSYEQYF.

The chain uses TRBV7-9 and TRBJ2-1; tentative D call: TRBD2 (5 bases). Between the trimmed V and J ends, which lost 2 bases and 3 bases, there was a span of 11 bases. CDR1 is SEHNR and CDR2 is FQNEAQ in the germline V gene (reference sequence). The CDR3 spans 15 residues. Here the CDR3 reads CASSLLEVGYNEQFF. Written as DNA, the CDR3 is TGTGCCAGCAGCTTACTGGAGGTAGGCTACAATGAGCAGTTCTTC.

This chain uses TRBV20-1 with TRBJ1-1, with D possibly matching TRBD1 (5 bases). The CDR3 has 10 amino acids. Germline V gene lookup returns CDR1 DFQATT and CDR2 SNEGSKA (reference sequence). With 5 bases removed from V and 9 bases from J, the gap between germline ends came to 10 bases. The CDR3 nucleotides read TGCAGTGCTTACCGGGACCAAGCTTTCTTT. This sequence encodes CSAYRDQAFF.

This chain joins TRBV2 and TRBJ1-6; no firm D call. CDR1 is SNHLY and CDR2 is FYNNEI in the germline V gene. This CDR3 has 13 amino acids. V lost 5 bases to trimming and J lost 10 bases, with 12 bases between them. CDR3 sequence (DNA): TGTGCCAGCAGTCCTGATCCTTTCTCACCCCTCCACTTT. Translating gives CASSPDPFSPLHF.

The chain recombines TRBV28 with TRBJ1-2; 8 positions match TRBD1. CDR3 length: 14 amino acids. CDR1 and CDR2 from the germline V gene are MDHEN and SYDVKM. V dropped 6 bases and J dropped 3; count of bases not matched to a gene: 6. The CDR3: CASRPGGLDYGYTF. In DNA, the CDR3 is TGTGCCAGCAGGCCAGGGGGCTTGGACTATGGCTACACCTTC.

The rearrangement joins TRBV7-2 to TRBJ1-1; 7 bases match TRBD1. V lost 0 bases and J lost 7; bases outside the gene matches: 8. Germline V gene data show CDR1 as SGHTA and CDR2 as FQGNSA. This CDR3 spans 15 amino acids. The CDR3 DNA reads TGTGCCAGCAGCTTAGCTTCACAGGGGAATAGTGAAGCTTTCTTT. It is translated as CASSLASQGNSEAFF.